This section outlines one TCR beta chain sequence together with its context. This CDR3 is 18 amino acids long. The J segment lost 1 base and the V segment lost 4 bases, leaving 11 bases of the junction unmatched. Germline V gives CDR1 MGHDK, CDR2 SYGVNS. The assay used deep level. The material for each subset, its genomic DNA, was split evenly across several immunoSEQ plates. Per the authors' pipeline: Filtering was not the same, since immunoSEQ gave junction-only sequences without quality scores. Some clones are missing from TCRdb's copy, which holds only in-frame ones; the method was immunoSEQ multiplex PCR. V and J calls and clone size come straight from that table; D and trimming were deduced from the DNA. The table includes about 600,000 clones, around three quarters detected once. This specimen belongs to a study of shared clonotypes between healthy human individuals. None of the donors, who were healthy HIV-negative adults, had recently had acute infections or vaccinations.

This chain joins TRBV25-1 and TRBJ2-3; 10 nucleotides match TRBD1. Sequenced sample: PBMCs. The receptor's source is a woman aged 40 to 50 in good health. Some clones in this sample may be carry-over from other donors' samples. The DNA of the CDR3 is TGTGCCAGCAGTGCCCCGGGACAGGGGATATGGGGCACAGATACGCAGTATTTT. Its protein is CASSAPGQGIWGTDTQYF.